These 17 T cell receptor beta chains originate from one sample sequenced in a study of blood T cell repertoires in COVID-19. The repertoire was sequenced with immunoSEQ multiplex PCR; TCRdb's copy has only in-frame clones and lacks some. The sample holds approximately 490,000 clones, roughly 90% seen once. The sequencing input was PBMCs or T cells enriched from blood (not recorded which). The receptors were sampled from a woman in her late teens or twenties who had recovered from COVID-19.

This chain uses TRBV3-1 (or the pseudogene TRBV3-2) with TRBJ1-2, with TRBD1 matching 11 bases. Per the germline V gene, CDR1 is LGHDT and CDR2 is YNNKEL (reference sequence). Unmatched junction bases numbered 7, after V lost 4 bases and J lost 3 bases. The CDR3 runs to 16 residues. The CDR3 spells CASSRHGQGADYGYTF. The CDR3 DNA reads TGTGCCAGCAGCCGCCATGGACAGGGGGCAGACTATGGCTACACCTTC.

The chain recombines TRBV29-1 with TRBJ2-3, with 9 positions matching TRBD2. Germline V gene lookup returns CDR1 SQVTM and CDR2 ANQGSEA. This CDR3 has 13 residues. With V trimmed by 4 bases and J by 4 bases, 3 bases remained unmatched. The CDR3 spells CSVALAGSDTQYF. In DNA, the CDR3 is TGCAGCGTTGCGCTAGCGGGGTCAGATACGCAGTATTTT.

This chain joins TRBV6-2 or TRBV6-3 and TRBJ2-7; D perhaps matches TRBD2 (5 bases). The CDR3 is 15 residues long. The ends were cut back, 6 bases at V and 4 bases at J, with 19 bases in the middle. CDR1 MNHEY and CDR2 SVGEGT come from the germline V gene. Here the CDR3 reads CASSHPRANKYEQYF. In DNA form, the CDR3 reads TGTGCCAGCAGCCACCCGAGGGCCAACAAATACGAGCAGTACTTC.

The V gene is TRBV9, the J gene TRBJ1-3, with D possibly being TRBD1 (6 bases). The CDR3 totals 16 residues. Germline CDR1 reads SGDLS; CDR2 reads YYNGEE. V lost 5 bases and J lost 3, with 18 bases in between. The CDR3 here is CASSLSDRQVGNTIYF. CDR3 coding DNA: TGTGCCAGCAGTCTATCCGACAGGCAGGTTGGAAACACCATATATTTT.

The chain carries TRBV11-2 and TRBJ2-7; 10 bases line up with TRBD1. Germline lookup yields CDR1 SGHAT and CDR2 FQNNGV. Trimming cost V 4 bases and J 3 bases; bases outside gene matches: 6. This CDR3 has 15 residues. The CDR3 DNA reads as TGTGCCAGCAGCTCCAGGGGACAGGGGTTCTACGAGCAGTACTTC. Translated, it gives CASSSRGQGFYEQYF.

The chain uses TRBV5-4 and TRBJ1-6, with D possibly matching TRBD1 (6 bases). In germline, CDR1 is SGHNT, CDR2 YYREEE (reference sequence). The CDR3 spans 15 residues. V lost 5 bases and J lost 3, with 12 bases in between. CDR3 in DNA: TGTGCCAGCAGACATGACAGGATCTATAATTCACCCCTCCACTTT. It yields the protein CASRHDRIYNSPLHF.

The chain carries TRBV28 and TRBJ2-3, with a possible D match to TRBD2 (6 bases). The length of the CDR3 is 16 residues. Trimming shortened V by 1 base and J by 0 bases, and 11 bases separated the two germline ends. The germline CDR1 and CDR2 sequences are MDHEN and SYDVKM. The CDR3 loop is CASSLFDSGSTDTQYF. The CDR3 DNA is TGTGCCAGCAGTTTATTTGATAGCGGCAGCACAGATACGCAGTATTTT.

V and J are TRBV5-6 and TRBJ2-2; weak D call: TRBD1 (5 bases). The germline CDR1 and CDR2 sequences are SGHDT and YYEEEE. The CDR3 loop spans 16 amino acids. V was shortened by 0 bases and J by 2 bases, with 11 bases between the two germline ends. The CDR3 bases are TGTGCCAGCAGCTTGGGAGCCAGGGAAAACACCGGGGAGCTGTTTTTT. Translation: CASSLGARENTGELFF.

V and J are TRBV6-5 and TRBJ2-1, with D hard to call. This CDR3 region has 16 residues. Per the germline V gene, CDR1 is MNHEY and CDR2 is SVGAGI. V was pared by 3 bases and J by 6 bases, with 18 bases between. CDR3 in amino acids: CASSYSPPDFGNEQFF. The DNA of the CDR3 is TGTGCCAGCAGTTATTCGCCCCCAGACTTTGGCAATGAGCAGTTCTTC.

The CDR3 protein is CASSPQGGAEGETQYF. The CDR3 DNA sequence: TGTGCCAGTAGTCCCCAAGGGGGCGCGGAAGGGGAGACCCAGTACTTC. This chain links TRBV19 with TRBJ2-5; 7 bases fit TRBD1. The CDR3 is 16 amino acids. The germline V gene encodes CDR1 LNHDA and CDR2 SQIVND (reference sequence). Trimming cost V 5 bases and J 5 bases; bases outside gene matches: 14.

This chain joins TRBV11-2 and TRBJ2-1; 11 nucleotides line up with TRBD2. There are 17 residues in the CDR3. CDR1 is SGHAT and CDR2 is FQNNGV in the germline V gene. V lost 2 bases and J lost 7; bases outside the gene matches: 10. The chain's CDR3 is CASSLSVLAGERNEQFF. The CDR3 DNA follows: TGTGCCAGCAGCTTAAGTGTACTAGCGGGGGAACGGAATGAGCAGTTCTTC.

This rearrangement joins TRBV18 to TRBJ1-2; 7 bases map to TRBD1. J lost 3 bases, V lost 2 bases, and 3 bases had no gene match. The CDR3 loop spans 14 amino acids. The germline gives CDR1 KGHSH, CDR2 LQKENI. As DNA, the CDR3 is TGTGCCAGCTCACCAGGACAGGAGCACTATGGCTACACCTTC. Its translation is CASSPGQEHYGYTF.

This clone was found once. The rearrangement joins TRBV27 to TRBJ2-1; 7 bases map to TRBD2. The germline gives CDR1 MNHEY, CDR2 SMNVEV (reference sequence). The trim removed 1 base at V and 9 bases at J, leaving 0 bases unmatched. The CDR3 runs 12 residues. Here the CDR3 DNA reads TGTGCCAGCAGTTTATGGGAGGGTGAGCAGTTCTTC. Translated, it gives CASSLWEGEQFF.

The chain recombines TRBV11-2 with TRBJ1-6, with no clear D. V was trimmed by 6 bases and J by 3 bases, leaving 12 bases between them. The CDR3 length is 15 residues. Germline assignment: CDR1 SGHAT and CDR2 FQNNGV. CDR3 region: CASRSPLIYNSPLHF. The CDR3 nucleotides read TGTGCCAGCAGATCCCCCCTAATCTATAATTCACCCCTCCACTTT.

This rearrangement joins TRBV5-1 to TRBJ2-6, with TRBD2 matching 13 bases. In germline, CDR1 is SGHRS, CDR2 YFSETQ. The CDR3 covers 20 residues. V lost 4 bases to trimming and J lost 5 bases; unmatched junction nucleotides: 15. The CDR3: CASSRRTSGGASVRANVLTF. DNA of the CDR3: TGCGCCAGCAGCCGACGTACTAGCGGGGGGGCATCTGTAAGGGCCAACGTCCTGACTTTC.

The gene calls are TRBV28 and TRBJ1-5; no clear D. V lost 2 bases and J lost 3, with 8 bases in between. The CDR3 consists of 14 residues. Germline values: CDR1 MDHEN, CDR2 SYDVKM. The CDR3 bases are TGTGCCAGCAGTTTAGGCGGTTCCAATCAGCCCCAGCATTTT. It yields the protein CASSLGGSNQPQHF.

The rearrangement links TRBV11-2 to TRBJ2-1; 11 positions agree with TRBD2. With V trimmed by 2 bases and J by 5 bases, 2 bases remained unmatched. The germline V gene has CDR1 SGHAT and CDR2 FQNNGV. This CDR3 contains 15 residues. The CDR3 DNA follows: TGTGCCAGCAGCTTACATAGCGGGGGGGACAATGAGCAGTTCTTC. It encodes CASSLHSGGDNEQFF. The full variable domain, with the rest looked up from reference TRBV11-2 and TRBJ2-1, is EAGVAQSPRYKIIEKRQSVAFWCNPISGHATLYWYQQILGQGPKLLIQFQNNGVVDDSQLPKDRFSAERLKGVDSTLKIQPAKLEDSAVYLCASSLHSGGDNEQFFGPGTRLTVL.